This section outlines one TCR beta chain sequence together with its context. Second-dose timings of about 4 or about 12 weeks were pooled. The CDR3 length is 14 residues. After removal of 4 bases from V and 8 bases from J, the junction contained 7 bases not matched to a gene. From germline, CDR1 is SGHTS and CDR2 YDEGEE. The data were produced by immunoSEQ multiplex PCR, yet TCRdb's version contains in-frame clones alone and is incomplete. The data show some 69,000 clones, around 80% seen once. The data were taken from a study of T cell responses to AZD1222 COVID-19 vaccine. Source: peripheral blood, taken 28 days after the second AZD1222 dose. The chain carries TRBV5-8 and TRBJ1-3; 9 nucleotides line up with TRBD1. The sequence derives from an adult who received the AZD1222 COVID-19 vaccine. The CDR3 region has the DNA TGTGCCAGCAGCCGAACAGGGGGCGATGACACCATATATTTT. Protein: CASSRTGGDDTIYF.